Described below is a single T cell receptor (beta chain) sequence and its context. There are 17 residues in the CDR3. After removal of 7 bases from V and 4 bases from J, the junction contained 11 bases not matched to a gene. Germline CDR1 is ENHRY and CDR2 is SYGVKD. This specimen belongs to a study of identical twins. TCRdb re-called the 5' RACE reads through MiXCR, storing one row per CDR3 protein. The table lists about 240,000 distinct CDR3 sequences, over 9.5% of them singletons. J is TRBJ2-6 and V is TRBV10-3; TRBD1 matches 9 bases. Sequenced sample: memory T cells sorted from blood. The clonotype originates from a man over 45 in good health. CDR3 bases: TGTGCCATCAATCCGGACAGGGGTGCGGCCGGGGCCAACGTCCTGACTTTC. It is translated as CAINPDRGAAGANVLTF.